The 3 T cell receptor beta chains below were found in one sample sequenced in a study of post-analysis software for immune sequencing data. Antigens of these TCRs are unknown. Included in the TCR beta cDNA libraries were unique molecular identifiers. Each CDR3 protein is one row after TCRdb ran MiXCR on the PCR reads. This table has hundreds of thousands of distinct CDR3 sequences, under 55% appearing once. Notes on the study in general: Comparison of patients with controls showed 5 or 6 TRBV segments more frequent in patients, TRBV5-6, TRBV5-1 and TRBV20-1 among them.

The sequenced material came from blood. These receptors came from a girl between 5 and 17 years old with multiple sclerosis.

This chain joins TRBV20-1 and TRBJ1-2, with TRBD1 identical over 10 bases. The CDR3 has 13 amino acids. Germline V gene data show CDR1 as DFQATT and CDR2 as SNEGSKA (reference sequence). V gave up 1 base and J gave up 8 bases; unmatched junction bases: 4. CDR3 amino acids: CSARADRGWGYTF. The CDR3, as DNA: TGCAGTGCTAGAGCGGACAGGGGGTGGGGCTACACCTTC.

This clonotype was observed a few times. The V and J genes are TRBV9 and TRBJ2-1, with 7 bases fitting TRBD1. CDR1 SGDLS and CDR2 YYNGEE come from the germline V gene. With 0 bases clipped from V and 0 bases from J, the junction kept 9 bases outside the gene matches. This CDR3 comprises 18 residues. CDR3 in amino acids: CASSVVGTVRSSYNEQFF. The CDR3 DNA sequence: TGTGCCAGCAGCGTAGTCGGGACAGTCAGGAGCTCCTACAATGAGCAGTTCTTC.

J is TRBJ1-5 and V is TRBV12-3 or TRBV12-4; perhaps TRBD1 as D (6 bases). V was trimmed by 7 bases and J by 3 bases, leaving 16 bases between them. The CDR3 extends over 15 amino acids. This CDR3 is CASTQTGFANQPQHF. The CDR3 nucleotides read TGTGCCAGCACCCAAACAGGGTTCGCCAATCAGCCCCAGCATTTT.